The TCR beta chain under discussion was sequenced for a study of shared clonotypes between healthy human individuals. This CDR3 is built from 15 residues. Germline CDR1 is SGHRS and CDR2 is YFSETQ. The V gene end was trimmed by 4 bases and the J gene end by 8 bases; junction bases not matched to a gene: 9. Sequenced by immunoSEQ multiplex PCR; TCRdb stores in-frame clones only, minus some. The data contain more than 2 million clones, roughly 95% of them seen just once; the ten biggest clones take up roughly 0.13%. The chain recombines TRBV5-1 with TRBJ2-1; 10 positions agree with TRBD2. The TCR comes from a man between 18 and 29 years old in good health. Sequenced sample: naive CD4+ T cells sorted from blood. Subset indicated: CD45RA+ positively selected. CDR3 residues: CASSPTSGTAYEQFF. As DNA, the CDR3 is TGCGCCAGCAGCCCTACTAGCGGGACGGCCTATGAGCAGTTCTTC.